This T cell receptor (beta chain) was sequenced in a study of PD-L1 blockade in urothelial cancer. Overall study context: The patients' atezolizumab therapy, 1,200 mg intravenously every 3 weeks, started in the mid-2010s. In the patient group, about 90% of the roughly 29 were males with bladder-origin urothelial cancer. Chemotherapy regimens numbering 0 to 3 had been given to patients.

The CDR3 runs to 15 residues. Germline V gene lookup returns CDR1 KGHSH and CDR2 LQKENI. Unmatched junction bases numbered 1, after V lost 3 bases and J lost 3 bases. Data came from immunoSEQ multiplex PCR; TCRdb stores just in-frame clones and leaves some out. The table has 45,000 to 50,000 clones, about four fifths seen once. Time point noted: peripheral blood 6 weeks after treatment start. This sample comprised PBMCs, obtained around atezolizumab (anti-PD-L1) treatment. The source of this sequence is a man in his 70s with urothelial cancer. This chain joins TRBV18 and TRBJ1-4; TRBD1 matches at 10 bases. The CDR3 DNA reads TGTGCCAGCTCACCCGGACAGGGGGCTAATGAAAAACTGTTTTTT. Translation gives CASSPGQGANEKLFF.